Following are 30 T cell receptor beta chains from one sample sequenced in a study of blood T cell repertoires in COVID-19. The table came from immunoSEQ multiplex PCR; TCRdb's copy has only in-frame clones and leaves some out. The repertoire holds 250,000 to 350,000 clones, with around 90% as singletons. The sequenced material came from PBMCs or T cells enriched from blood (not recorded which). Receptors were obtained from a woman aged 18 to 35 with acute COVID-19.

The rearrangement uses TRBV18 and TRBJ2-7; D is possibly TRBD2 (5 bases). Germline CDR1 is KGHSH and CDR2 is LQKENI. Trimming cost V 3 bases and J 5 bases, with 14 bases left between them. There are 14 residues in the CDR3. CDR3 in amino acids: CASSPMASLDEQYF. As DNA, the CDR3 is TGTGCCAGCTCACCCATGGCTAGCCTCGACGAGCAGTACTTC.

J is TRBJ2-5 and V is TRBV23-1; 8 positions match TRBD1. TRBV23-1 is treated as an ORF (open reading frame) with a function not yet certain. The CDR3 contains 16 residues. The V gene end was trimmed by 0 bases and the J gene end by 5 bases; junction bases not matched to a gene: 8. CDR3 nucleotide sequence: TGCGCCAGCAGTCAATCAAGGACAGGGCCGAGGGAGACCCAGTACTTC. Translation gives CASSQSRTGPRETQYF.

This chain connects TRBV19 to TRBJ2-7; TRBD1 might be the D (5 bases). The CDR3 totals 13 residues. Germline V gene data show CDR1 as LNHDA and CDR2 as SQIVND (reference sequence). Trimming left V 3 bases short and J 5 bases short, with 11 bases between. Here the CDR3 reads CASSIGRVDEQYF. The CDR3 nucleotides read TGTGCCAGTAGTATCGGCAGGGTAGACGAGCAGTACTTC.

The gene calls are TRBV1 and TRBJ1-5; the table's TRBD1 call for D was not verified on the DNA. TRBV1 is assigned pseudogene status. The CDR3 has 18 residues. In DNA, the CDR3 is TGCACCAGCAGCCAAGGGGGACAGCCCTTTATAATGTATCAGCCCCAGCATTTT. Amino acids: CTSSQGGQPFIMYQPQHF.

This chain links TRBV7-9 with TRBJ1-2; D may be TRBD1 (5 bases). Germline V lookup: CDR1 SEHNR, CDR2 FQNEAQ (reference sequence). V was clipped by 3 bases and J by 4 bases, with 9 bases between them. The CDR3 consists of 13 residues. This CDR3 is CASSFEQVYGYTF. The CDR3 DNA sequence: TGTGCCAGCAGCTTTGAACAGGTCTATGGCTACACCTTC. The variable domain in full, completed from reference TRBV7-9 and TRBJ1-2, reads DTGVSQNPRHKITKRGQNVTFRCDPISEHNRLYWYRQTLGQGPEFLTYFQNEAQLEKSRLLSDRFSAERPKGSFSTLEIQRTEQGDSAMYLCASSFEQVYGYTFGSGTRLTVV.

The rearrangement uses TRBV7-8 and TRBJ2-1; D uncertain. The V and J ends lost 7 bases and 2 bases respectively, with 15 bases between them. The CDR3 length is 15 residues. The germline gives CDR1 SGHVS, CDR2 FQNEAQ. The DNA of the CDR3 is TGTGCCAGCAACGCCGACTCCCGACCCTACAATGAGCAGTTCTTC. This codes for CASNADSRPYNEQFF. Supplemented by reference TRBV7-8 and TRBJ2-1, the full variable domain reads GAGVSQSPRYKVAKRGQDVALRCDPISGHVSLFWYQQALGQGPEFLTYFQNEAQLDKSGLPSDRFFAERPEGSVSTLKIQRTQQEDSAVYLCASNADSRPYNEQFFGPGTRLTVL.

The gene calls are TRBV9 and TRBJ2-1, with 13 bases that match TRBD2. V shed 4 bases and J 8 bases; nucleotides not matched to a gene: 15. The CDR3 sequence is 18 residues long. CDR1 and CDR2 (germline): SGDLS, YYNGEE. In nucleotides, the CDR3 is TGTGCCAGCAGCACCCGGACTAGCGGGAGTACCCCCCGGGATGAGCAGTTCTTC. This codes for CASSTRTSGSTPRDEQFF.

Concerning this clone itself: This specimen includes other DNA sequences encoding the same CDR3. J is TRBJ1-4 and V is TRBV5-1; D gene unclear. Trimming stripped 0 bases from V and 2 bases from J, with 5 bases between. Germline assignment: CDR1 SGHRS and CDR2 YFSETQ. This CDR3 has 14 residues. The CDR3 bases are TGCGCCAGCAGCTTGGACTCGACTAATGAAAAACTGTTTTTT. Translating it yields CASSLDSTNEKLFF.

The V call is TRBV5-5, the J call TRBJ1-2; D call uncertain. CDR3 length: 11 amino acids. V was trimmed by 0 bases and J by 7 bases, leaving 4 bases between them. Looked up from germline, CDR1 is SGHKS and CDR2 is YYEKEE (reference sequence). This chain's CDR3 is CASSLAVGYTF. As DNA, the CDR3 is TGTGCCAGCAGCTTGGCAGTTGGCTACACCTTC.

The chain links TRBV27 to TRBJ2-1; 8 bases line up with TRBD1. CDR1 and CDR2 from the germline V gene are MNHEY and SMNVEV (reference sequence). The CDR3 consists of 15 residues. After removal of 7 bases from V and 5 bases from J, the junction contained 10 bases not matched to a gene. The CDR3 DNA reads as TGTGCCAGCAAACCACCGGGACAGGCCGACAATGAGCAGTTCTTC. Its translation: CASKPPGQADNEQFF.

The genes are TRBV5-1 and TRBJ2-1, with a tentative D call TRBD1 (6 bases). CDR1 and CDR2 (germline): SGHRS, YFSETQ. V lost 1 base and J lost 4, with 15 bases in between. The CDR3 has 16 amino acids. CDR3 DNA: TGCGCCAGCAGCTTGCAACAGGGCCTTGGGTACAATGAGCAGTTCTTC. Translated, it gives CASSLQQGLGYNEQFF.

The rearrangement joins TRBV10-2 to TRBJ1-4, with 7 bases matching TRBD1. CDR1 is WSHSY, CDR2 SAAADI, per germline. V was clipped by 8 bases and J by 0 bases; unmatched bases: 15. The CDR3 spans 18 residues. CDR3 region: CASVPRDRNSSTNEKLFF. The CDR3 DNA reads as TGCGCCAGCGTTCCCCGGGACAGAAATTCTTCAACTAATGAAAAACTGTTTTTT.

V usage is TRBV10-3 and J usage is TRBJ2-2; 9 nucleotides line up with TRBD1. CDR1 is ENHRY and CDR2 is SYGVKD in the germline V gene. This CDR3 is 13 amino acids long. Trimming took 8 bases from V and 5 from J; bases not matched to a gene: 3. CDR3 in DNA: TGTGCCATCGGGGGGACAGGGACCGGGGAGCTGTTTTTT. Translated: CAIGGTGTGELFF.

CDR3 sequence (DNA): TGTGCCAGCAGTTTTAGCGGGAGGGCTACAGATACGCAGTATTTT. Translation: CASSFSGRATDTQYF. The chain uses TRBV28 and TRBJ2-3; 11 nucleotides agree with TRBD2. J was trimmed by 3 bases and V by 3 bases; bases with no gene match: 2. Germline CDR1 is MDHEN and CDR2 is SYDVKM. The CDR3 totals 15 residues.

A single count supports this clone. The chain recombines TRBV19 with TRBJ1-4, with unresolved D. V lost 5 bases to trimming and J lost 5 bases, with 12 bases between them. The CDR3 totals 14 residues. Germline assignment: CDR1 LNHDA and CDR2 SQIVND (reference sequence). The CDR3 sequence: CASSPAFRNEKLFF. CDR3 sequence (DNA): TGTGCCAGTAGTCCAGCATTCAGGAATGAAAAACTGTTTTTT. Full variable domain (missing parts from reference TRBV19 and TRBJ1-4): DGGITQSPKYLFRKEGQNVTLSCEQNLNHDAMYWYRQDPGQGLRLIYYSQIVNDFQKGDIAEGYSVSREKKESFPLTVTSAQKNPTAFYLCASSPAFRNEKLFFGSGTQLSVL.

The chain carries TRBV13 and TRBJ2-7; TRBD2 agrees at 11 bases. With V trimmed by 5 bases and J by 4 bases, 4 bases remained unmatched. The CDR3 has 14 residues. Germline CDR1 and CDR2: PRHDT and FYEKMQ (reference sequence). CDR3 sequence reads: CASSPGTSGYEQYF. The CDR3 DNA follows: TGTGCCAGCAGCCCCGGGACTAGCGGATACGAGCAGTACTTC. Complete variable domain (other parts from reference TRBV13 and TRBJ2-7): AAGVIQSPRHLIKEKRETATLKCYPIPRHDTVYWYQQGPGQDPQFLISFYEKMQSDKGSIPDRFSAQQFSDYHSELNMSSLELGDSALYFCASSPGTSGYEQYFGPGTRLTVT.

The chain recombines TRBV5-5 with TRBJ1-3; a weak D match, TRBD1 (5 bases). This CDR3 has 15 amino acids. CDR1 and CDR2 from the germline V gene are SGHKS and YYEKEE (reference sequence). V shed 4 bases and J shed 3 bases, with 14 bases lying between them. In DNA form, the CDR3 reads TGTGCCAGCAGCCCCTCCGGGGGGAGTGGAAACACCATATATTTT. Translated: CASSPSGGSGNTIYF.

This chain joins TRBV12-3 or TRBV12-4 and TRBJ2-7; D perhaps matches TRBD1 (6 bases). V was trimmed by 4 bases and J by 2 bases, leaving 9 bases between them. The CDR3 covers 13 residues. CDR3 sequence: CASSWGQAYEQYF. CDR3 coding DNA: TGTGCCAGCAGTTGGGGACAAGCCTACGAGCAGTACTTC.

The chain employs TRBV5-5 and TRBJ1-2; TRBD1 is a possible D gene (5 bases). From germline, CDR1 is SGHKS and CDR2 YYEKEE (reference sequence). The CDR3 spans 13 residues. The V end was cut by 0 bases, the J end by 4 bases, with 7 bases between. For the CDR3, the DNA is TGTGCCAGCAGCTTGGCAGGGCTCTATGGCTACACCTTC. This gives the protein CASSLAGLYGYTF.

Regarding this clone: Other DNA sequences in this sample translate to the same CDR3. The rearrangement joins TRBV4-3 to TRBJ2-1; 7 nucleotides align to TRBD1. J lost 3 bases, V lost 3 bases, and 5 bases had no gene match. CDR3 size: 15 residues. CDR1 LGHNA and CDR2 YSLEER come from the germline V gene. The CDR3 DNA reads as TGCGCCAGCAGCCAGGGGACAGCCCTCTACAATGAGCAGTTCTTC. Translating gives CASSQGTALYNEQFF.

CDR3 nucleotide sequence: TGTGCCAGCTTAGGACAAATGAACACTGAAGCTTTCTTT. The encoded protein is CASLGQMNTEAFF. V usage is TRBV2 and J usage is TRBJ1-1, with TRBD1 as a possible D gene (5 bases). V lost 8 bases and J lost 0, with 10 bases in between. Germline CDR1 and CDR2: SNHLY and FYNNEI. The CDR3 sequence is 13 residues long.

The count of this clone is one. The V gene is TRBV10-3, the J gene TRBJ1-3; 10 bases are shared with TRBD1. Trimming cost V 4 bases and J 2 bases; bases outside gene matches: 2. CDR3 size: 15 residues. Germline CDR1 is ENHRY and CDR2 is SYGVKD. The CDR3 reads CAISGGQGTGNTIYF. As DNA, the CDR3 is TGTGCCATCAGTGGGGGACAGGGGACTGGAAACACCATATATTTT.

The chain joins TRBV24-1 to TRBJ2-3, with 9 bases fitting TRBD2. The junction had 9 bases not matched to a gene; V was cut back by 7 bases and J by 8 bases. This CDR3 is 14 amino acids long. Germline CDR1 reads KGHDR; CDR2 reads SFDVKD. CDR3 DNA sequence: TGTGCCACCAGGAATAGCGGGAGTGGCGCTACGCAGTATTTT. Amino acids: CATRNSGSGATQYF.

V usage is TRBV28 and J usage is TRBJ2-6; the D gene is possibly TRBD1 (6 bases). This CDR3 comprises 15 residues. Between the trimmed V and J ends, which lost 6 bases and 1 base, there was a span of 10 bases. Per the germline V gene, CDR1 is MDHEN and CDR2 is SYDVKM. The CDR3 nucleotides are TGTGCCAGCAGCCCGGACAGTTCTGGGGCCAACGTCCTGACTTTC. Protein product: CASSPDSSGANVLTF.

The J gene is TRBJ1-1, the V gene TRBV29-1, with a possible D match to TRBD1 (5 bases). V was trimmed by 7 bases and J by 6 bases, leaving 12 bases between them. The germline V gene encodes CDR1 SQVTM and CDR2 ANQGSEA. The CDR3 has 11 residues. The chain's CDR3 is CSEKGLAEAFF. The CDR3 nucleotides read TGCAGCGAAAAGGGGTTAGCTGAAGCTTTCTTT.

The gene calls are TRBV7-2 and TRBJ2-1, with D possibly TRBD2 on 6 matching bases. The CDR3 has 16 amino acids. The germline CDR1 and CDR2 sequences are SGHTA and FQGNSA. V lost 5 bases, J lost 9 bases, and 23 bases lay in between. CDR3 DNA: TGTGCCAGCAGCCCGACATGGACTATCCCTACAGGTGAGCAGTTCTTC. Amino acid sequence: CASSPTWTIPTGEQFF.

The rearrangement links TRBV6-4 to TRBJ2-1, with D tentatively TRBD2 (6 bases). Germline CDR1 MRHNA, CDR2 SNTAGT. This CDR3 comprises 14 residues. The V end was cut by 1 base, the J end by 14 bases, with 18 bases between. Written as DNA, the CDR3 is TGTGCCAGCAGTGACTTATCCTCAGGGACTCGGAAGTTCTTC. Amino acids: CASSDLSSGTRKFF.

The chain joins TRBV2 to TRBJ1-1, with D perhaps TRBD1 (6 bases). The CDR3 spans 16 residues. Trimming removed 8 bases at V and 2 bases at J, with 21 bases between. Germline V CDR1 and CDR2: SNHLY, FYNNEI. The CDR3 DNA sequence: TGTGCCAGCTCTCTCAGGGGTCCGGGACTAAACACTGAAGCTTTCTTT. Its translation is CASSLRGPGLNTEAFF.

This chain connects TRBV29-1 to TRBJ1-5; maybe TRBD1 (6 bases). Germline V CDR1 and CDR2: SQVTM, ANQGSEA. Trimming stripped 1 base from V and 5 bases from J, with 9 bases between. The CDR3 is 13 amino acids. The CDR3 spells CSVEVDSDQPQHF. CDR3 in DNA: TGCAGCGTTGAAGTGGACAGCGATCAGCCCCAGCATTTT. The full variable domain, completed using reference TRBV29-1 and TRBJ1-5, is SAVISQKPSRDICQRGTSLTIQCQVDSQVTMMFWYRQQPGQSLTLIATANQGSEATYESGFVIDKFPISRPNLTFSTLTVSNMSPEDSSIYLCSVEVDSDQPQHFGDGTRLSIL.

The chain employs TRBV11-3 and TRBJ2-1; TRBD1 matches 11 bases. This CDR3 has 17 residues. Looked up from germline, CDR1 is SGHNT and CDR2 is YENEEA. V lost 4 bases and J lost 5; bases outside the gene matches: 10. Here the CDR3 DNA reads TGTGCCAGCAGCTCCGGGACAGGGGGTTACCTTGACAATGAGCAGTTCTTC. Translated, it gives CASSSGTGGYLDNEQFF.